This T cell receptor beta chain was captured in a study of low-dose radiotherapy and immunotherapy resistance in tumors. Specified time point: before trial treatment. Those eligible were patients bearing advanced solid tumors lacking tumor-infiltrating lymphocytes. The CDR3 length is 15 residues. The V gene's germline CDR1 is MDHEN and CDR2 SYDVKM. The V gene end was trimmed by 7 bases and the J gene end by 6 bases; junction bases not matched to a gene: 12. TRAV and TRBV primers primed cDNA for both TCRalpha and TCRbeta. TCRs were amplified for roughly 20 PCR cycles with a constant-region primer and V-primer adapter. Each CDR3 protein is one row after TCRdb ran MiXCR on the reads. This sample has 35,000 to 50,000 distinct CDR3 sequences, with about a third found just once. This clonotype is classed as medium-sized.

The source of this sequence is a male donor with gallbladder cancer. The starting material was PBMCs, obtained before treatment. The chain is built from TRBV28 and TRBJ2-7; 10 bases agree with TRBD1. CDR3 protein: CASKLDRGRKVEQYF. The CDR3 DNA follows: TGTGCCAGCAAGCTCGACAGGGGGCGAAAGGTCGAGCAGTACTTC. Full variable domain (missing parts from reference TRBV28 and TRBJ2-7): DVKVTQSSRYLVKRTGEKVFLECVQDMDHENMFWYRQDPGLGLRLIYFSYDVKMKEKGDIPEGYSVSREKKERFSLILESASTNQTSMYLCASKLDRGRKVEQYFGPGTRLTVT.